This T cell receptor beta chain was found in a study of T cells after posttransplantation cyclophosphamide. Study results and caveats: Blood and skin or GI T cell repertoires showed limited TRB overlap. Later blood repertoires were often dominated by clones from the donor CD8+ memory compartment.

Measured with immunoSEQ multiplex PCR; TCRdb has only the in-frame clones, and not every one. The profile covers about 7,500 clones, none occurring a single time. This clone appeared many times. Its antigen remains unknown. Cyclophosphamide on days +3 and +4 followed busulfan-fludarabine conditioning and a marrow graft. Germline lookup yields CDR1 SGHNT and CDR2 YYREEE (reference sequence). CDR3 length: 15 amino acids. V was pared by 3 bases and J by 5 bases, with 8 bases of the junction left unmatched. The source of this sequence is a female patient in her 60s who received an allogeneic stem cell transplant from an unrelated donor, was CMV-positive, and had acute GVHD only. Some of the T cells may derive from the graft donor. The chain employs TRBV5-4 and TRBJ2-7, with TRBD1 identical over 10 bases. The sequences come from PBMCs, collected less than 95 days after allogeneic stem cell transplant with posttransplant cyclophosphamide. CDR3 coding DNA: TGTGCCAGCAGCTCCAAGGGACAGGGGATCCACGAGCAGTACTTC. This codes for CASSSKGQGIHEQYF.